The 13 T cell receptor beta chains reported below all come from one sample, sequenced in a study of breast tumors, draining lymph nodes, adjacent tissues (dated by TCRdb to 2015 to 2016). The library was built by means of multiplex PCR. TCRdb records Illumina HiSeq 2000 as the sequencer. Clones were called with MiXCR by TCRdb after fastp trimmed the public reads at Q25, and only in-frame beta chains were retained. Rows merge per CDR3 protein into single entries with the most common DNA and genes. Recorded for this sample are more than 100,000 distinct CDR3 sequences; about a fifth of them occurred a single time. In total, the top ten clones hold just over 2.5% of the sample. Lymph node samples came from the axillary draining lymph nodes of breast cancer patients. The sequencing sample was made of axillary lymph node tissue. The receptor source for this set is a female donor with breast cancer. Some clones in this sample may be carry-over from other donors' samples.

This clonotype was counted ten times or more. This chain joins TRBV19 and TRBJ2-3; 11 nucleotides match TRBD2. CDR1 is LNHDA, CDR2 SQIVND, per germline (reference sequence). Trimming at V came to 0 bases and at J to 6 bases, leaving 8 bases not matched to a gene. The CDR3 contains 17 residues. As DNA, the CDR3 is TGTGCCAGTAGTATAGATCCGGGGGCTAGCGGGAGGGATACGCAGTATTTT. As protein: CASSIDPGASGRDTQYF.

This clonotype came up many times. The DNA of the CDR3 is TGTGCCAGCAGTGAAGGGCAGGGAGGGCAAGTCGAAGAGACCCAGTACTTC. This translates into CASSEGQGGQVEETQYF. This rearrangement joins TRBV6-1 to TRBJ2-5; 7 bases align to TRBD2. The CDR3 runs 17 residues. The junction had 11 bases not matched to a gene; V was cut back by 1 base and J by 3 bases. CDR1 and CDR2 (germline): MNHNS, SASEGT.

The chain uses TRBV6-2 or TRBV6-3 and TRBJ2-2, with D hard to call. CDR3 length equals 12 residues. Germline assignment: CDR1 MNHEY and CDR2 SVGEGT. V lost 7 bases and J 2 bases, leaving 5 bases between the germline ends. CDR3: CASNHNTGELFF. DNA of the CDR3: TGTGCCAGCAACCATAACACCGGGGAGCTGTTTTTT.

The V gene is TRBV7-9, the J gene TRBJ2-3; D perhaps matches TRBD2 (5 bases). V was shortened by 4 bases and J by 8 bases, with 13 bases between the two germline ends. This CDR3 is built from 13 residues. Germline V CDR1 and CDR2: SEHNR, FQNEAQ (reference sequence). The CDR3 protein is CASSSRRPSTQYF. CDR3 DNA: TGTGCCAGCAGCTCACGGAGGCCAAGTACGCAGTATTTT.

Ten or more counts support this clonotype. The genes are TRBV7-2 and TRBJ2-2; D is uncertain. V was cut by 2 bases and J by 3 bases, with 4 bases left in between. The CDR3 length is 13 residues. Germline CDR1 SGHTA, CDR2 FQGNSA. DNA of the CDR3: TGTGCCAGCAGCTTAACTTACACCGGGGAGCTGTTTTTT. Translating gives CASSLTYTGELFF.

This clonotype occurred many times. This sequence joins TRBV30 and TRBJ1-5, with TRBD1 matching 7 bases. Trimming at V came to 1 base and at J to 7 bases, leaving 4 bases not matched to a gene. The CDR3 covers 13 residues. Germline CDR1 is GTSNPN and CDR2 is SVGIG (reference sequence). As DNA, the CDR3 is TGTGCCTGGAGTGGACAGGGAAGGCAGCCCCAGCATTTT. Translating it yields CAWSGQGRQPQHF.

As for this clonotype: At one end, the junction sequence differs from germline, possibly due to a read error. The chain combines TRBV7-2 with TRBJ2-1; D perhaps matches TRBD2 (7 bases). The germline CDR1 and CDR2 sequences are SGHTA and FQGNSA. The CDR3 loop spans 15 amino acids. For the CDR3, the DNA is TGTGCCAGCAGCTTAGACGGGGGGCTAGGAAATGGGCAGTTCTTC. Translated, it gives CASSLDGGLGNGQFF.

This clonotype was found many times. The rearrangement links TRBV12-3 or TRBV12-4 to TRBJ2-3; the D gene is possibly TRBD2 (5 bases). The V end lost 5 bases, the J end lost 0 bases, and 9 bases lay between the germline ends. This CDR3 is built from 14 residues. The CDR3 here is CASSLWTSTDTQYF. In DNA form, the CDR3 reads TGTGCCAGCAGTCTGTGGACTAGCACAGATACGCAGTATTTT.

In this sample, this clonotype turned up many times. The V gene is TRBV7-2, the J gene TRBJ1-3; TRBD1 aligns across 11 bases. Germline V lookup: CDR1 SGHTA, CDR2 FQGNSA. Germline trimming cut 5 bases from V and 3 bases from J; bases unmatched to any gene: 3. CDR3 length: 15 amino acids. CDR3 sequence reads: CASSRDRGFGNTIYF. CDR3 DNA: TGTGCCAGCAGCAGGGACAGGGGGTTTGGAAACACCATATATTTT.

CDR3 amino acids: CASLREGLLAKNIQYF. The CDR3 region has the DNA TGTGCCAGCTTGCGGGAGGGCCTACTAGCCAAAAACATTCAGTACTTC. V and J are TRBV2 and TRBJ2-4; the match to TRBD2 covers 9 bases. The germline gives CDR1 SNHLY, CDR2 FYNNEI. The CDR3 totals 16 residues. Trimming at V came to 8 bases and at J to 0 bases, leaving 8 bases not matched to a gene.

This chain's CDR3 is CASSYGGGGTGANVLTF. For the CDR3, the DNA is TGTGCCAGCAGTTACGGGGGGGGGGGAACTGGGGCCAACGTCCTGACTTTC. V is TRBV6-5 and J is TRBJ2-6; 7 bases line up with TRBD2. After removal of 2 bases from V and 2 bases from J, the junction contained 6 bases not matched to a gene. This CDR3 contains 17 residues. The germline gives CDR1 MNHEY, CDR2 SVGAGI.

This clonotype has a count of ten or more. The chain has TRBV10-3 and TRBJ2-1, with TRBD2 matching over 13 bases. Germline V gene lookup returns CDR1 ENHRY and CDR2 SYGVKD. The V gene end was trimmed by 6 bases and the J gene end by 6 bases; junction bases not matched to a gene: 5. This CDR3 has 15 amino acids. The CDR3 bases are TGTGCCATCAGCGGTACTAGCGGGAGGGCCAATGAGCAGTTCTTC. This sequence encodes CAISGTSGRANEQFF.

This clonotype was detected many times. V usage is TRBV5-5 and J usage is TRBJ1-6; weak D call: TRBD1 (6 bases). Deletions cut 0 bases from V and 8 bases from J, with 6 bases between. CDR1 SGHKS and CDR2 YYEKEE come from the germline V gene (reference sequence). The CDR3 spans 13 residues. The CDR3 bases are TGTGCCAGCAGCTTGGCAGGGGATTCACCCCTCCACTTT. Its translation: CASSLAGDSPLHF.